The subject of this entry is one T cell receptor (beta chain). This clone was counted between two and nine times. Its antigen remains unidentified. No much larger clone exists at a distance of one base, and base qualities are not known. Enrolling through a virtual design, the prospective study's participants ranged in age from roughly 18 to 89 years and lived across some 23 United States geographic areas. In the prospective study, cohorts were assigned on the basis of participant-reported clinical history obtained from a screening survey and a study questionnaire. Each participant in the prospective study had whole blood, serum and a nasopharyngeal or oropharyngeal swab collected by mobile phlebotomists. Over a roughly 2-month period, participants in the prospective study had the option of providing additional blood draws and questionnaires. Before DNA extraction, blood samples from the prospective study were shipped at room temperature or frozen.

This sample stems from a study of blood T cell repertoires in COVID-19 (TCRdb year 2020). Study-wide context: The collaborator samples originated in the United States, Italy and Spain and spanned the acute and convalescent phases of COVID-19. The prospective study material was composed of cDNA or gDNA derived from T cells, B-cell-depleted T cells, or PBMCs. Deeply sampled blood TCRbeta repertoires from subjects exposed to, actively infected with, or recovered from COVID-19 were included in the dataset. The repertoires were released in a freely available public database meant as a resource for research on the immune response to SARS-CoV-2. Samples came from the ongoing ImmuneRACE study (first 160 participants) plus 1,254 subjects from 6 global collaborators. A de-identified subject ID, COVID-19 status, age in years and sex were almost always included in the sample metadata. Where available, HLA class I and class II types were taken from metadata supplied by the sample provider and were not determined by assay-based typing. General findings and caveats noted by the study authors: The quantity of clinical and demographic metadata differed by source and by participant and was supplied without curation.

TCRbeta CDR3 regions were amplified from genomic DNA by means of the immunoSEQ Assay, a bias-controlled multiplex PCR. As for the original processing: Within the assay, amplification of reference gene primers was used to estimate how many nucleated cells each sample contained. To quantify the absolute abundance of each unique TCRbeta CDR3 rearrangement, sequence reads were collapsed and filtered. For each sample, productive Simpson clonality was calculated by taking the square root of Simpson's diversity index across productive rearrangements. This immuneACCESS table, as held by TCRdb, lists in-frame sequences with V and J called but not all clones. Of the missing ones, under half trace to an unresolved V gene in checked studies; the others have no known cause. Clonal size and the V and J genes are those of that table, whereas D and trimming came from the DNA. In this sample the table shows more than 200,000 clones, over 75% of which occur a single time. The ten largest clones capture 4.3% of the sample.

The CDR3 has 16 amino acids, counting the end cysteine and phenylalanine. This entry keeps only the CDR3 DNA: 48 bases, framed from base 1. V is reduced by 5 bases and J by 2 bases, leaving a spacing of 16 bases between them. CDR1 and CDR2 are read off the germline V gene as MDHEN and SYDVKM. The V and J genes are TRBV28 and TRBJ1-3; TRBD1 could be the D gene, as 6 bases match. The specimen sequenced was PBMCs or T cells enriched from blood (not recorded which). This TCR was sampled from a man younger than 45 with acute COVID-19. CDR3 reads: CASSGLLGATGNTIYF. The sequence in DNA is TGTGCCAGCAGTGGACTCCTGGGGGCCACTGGAAACACCATATATTTT.